The present TCR beta chain was sequenced within a study of blood T cell repertoires in COVID-19. Study details: Italy, Spain and the United States were the sources of the convalescent and acute COVID-19 samples. From T cells, B-cell-depleted T cells, or PBMCs came the material, which was cDNA or gDNA.

The germline CDR1 and CDR2 sequences are LGHNA and YNFKEQ. This CDR3 contains 13 residues. Remarks on this clone: At one boundary the junction diverges from the germline segment, which might be a read error.

In the authors' workflow: The assay estimated nucleated cells by amplifying reference gene primers. Using immunoSEQ multiplex PCR, the repertoire was profiled, and TCRdb retains in-frame clones only, with some absent. D and trimming come from the DNA, and the V and J calls and clone size come from that table. The sample yields approximately 220,000 clones, around 90% seen once. The TCR was taken from a man in his 60s with acute or convalescent COVID-19. Sequenced: peripheral blood. The V call is TRBV4-2, the J call TRBJ2-7; 7 nucleotides agree with TRBD1. This CDR3 is CASSSIPGTELYF. As DNA, the CDR3 is TGTGCCAGCAGCTCCATCCCTGGGACAGAGCTGTACTTC.